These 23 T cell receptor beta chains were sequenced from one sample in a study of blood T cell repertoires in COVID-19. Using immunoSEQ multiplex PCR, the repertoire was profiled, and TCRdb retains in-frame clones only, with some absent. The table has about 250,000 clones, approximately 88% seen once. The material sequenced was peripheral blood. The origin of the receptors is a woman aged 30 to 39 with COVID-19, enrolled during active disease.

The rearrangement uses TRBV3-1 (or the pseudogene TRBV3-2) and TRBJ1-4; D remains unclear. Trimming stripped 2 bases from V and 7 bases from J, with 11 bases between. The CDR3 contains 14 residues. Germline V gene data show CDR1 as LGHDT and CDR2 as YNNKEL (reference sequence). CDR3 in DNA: TGTGCCAGCAGCCAACGAGTGTCCGGTGAAAAACTGTTTTTT. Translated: CASSQRVSGEKLFF.

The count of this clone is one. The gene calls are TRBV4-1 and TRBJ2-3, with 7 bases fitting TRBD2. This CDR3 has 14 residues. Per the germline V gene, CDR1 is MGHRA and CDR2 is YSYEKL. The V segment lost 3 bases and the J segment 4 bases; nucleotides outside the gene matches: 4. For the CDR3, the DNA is TGCGCCAGCAGCCACGGACTAGTTGCAGATACGCAGTATTTT. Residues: CASSHGLVADTQYF.

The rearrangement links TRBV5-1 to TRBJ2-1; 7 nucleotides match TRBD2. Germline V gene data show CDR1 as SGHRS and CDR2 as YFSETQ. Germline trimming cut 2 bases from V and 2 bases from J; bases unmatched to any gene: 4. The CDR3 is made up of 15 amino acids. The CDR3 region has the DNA TGCGCCAGCAGCTTCACCGGGACTACCTACAATGAGCAGTTCTTC. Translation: CASSFTGTTYNEQFF.

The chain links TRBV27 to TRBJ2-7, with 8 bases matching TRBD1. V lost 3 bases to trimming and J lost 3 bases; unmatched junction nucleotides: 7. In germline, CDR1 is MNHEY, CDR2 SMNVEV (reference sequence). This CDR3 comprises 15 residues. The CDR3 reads CASSFSRQGIYEQYV. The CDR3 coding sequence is TGTGCCAGCAGTTTCTCAAGACAGGGGATCTACGAGCAGTACGTC.

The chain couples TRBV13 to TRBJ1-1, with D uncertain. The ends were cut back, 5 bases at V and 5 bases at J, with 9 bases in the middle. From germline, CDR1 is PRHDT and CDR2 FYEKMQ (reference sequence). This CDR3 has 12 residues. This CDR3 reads CASSPTETEAFF. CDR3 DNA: TGTGCCAGCAGCCCAACAGAGACTGAAGCTTTCTTT.

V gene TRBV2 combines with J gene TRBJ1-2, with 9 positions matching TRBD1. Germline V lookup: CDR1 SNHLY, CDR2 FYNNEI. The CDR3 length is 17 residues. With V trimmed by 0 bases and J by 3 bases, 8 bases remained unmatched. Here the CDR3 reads CASSEAGGTGNYYGYTF. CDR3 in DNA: TGTGCCAGCAGTGAAGCAGGAGGGACAGGGAACTACTATGGCTACACCTTC.

The CDR3, as DNA: TGTGCCAGTAGTACCCGACGCTCGGGTGAGGACACTGAAGCTTTCTTT. Protein product: CASSTRRSGEDTEAFF. This sequence joins TRBV19 and TRBJ1-1; no definite D call. V lost 4 bases and J 3 bases, leaving 18 bases between the germline ends. The length of the CDR3 is 16 residues. CDR1 is LNHDA and CDR2 is SQIVND in the germline V gene (reference sequence).

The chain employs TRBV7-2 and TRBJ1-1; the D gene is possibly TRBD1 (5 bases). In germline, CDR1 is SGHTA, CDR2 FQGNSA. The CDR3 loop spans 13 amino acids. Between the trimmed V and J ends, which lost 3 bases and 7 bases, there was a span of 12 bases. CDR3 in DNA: TGTGCCAGCAGCTTTGGGCAGGGCGGTGAAGCTTTCTTT. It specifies CASSFGQGGEAFF. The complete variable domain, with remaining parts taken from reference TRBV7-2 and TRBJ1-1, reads GAGVSQSPSNKVTEKGKDVELRCDPISGHTALYWYRQSLGQGLEFLIYFQGNSAPDKSGLPSDRFSAERTGGSVSTLTIQRTQQEDSAVYLCASSFGQGGEAFFGQGTRLTVV.

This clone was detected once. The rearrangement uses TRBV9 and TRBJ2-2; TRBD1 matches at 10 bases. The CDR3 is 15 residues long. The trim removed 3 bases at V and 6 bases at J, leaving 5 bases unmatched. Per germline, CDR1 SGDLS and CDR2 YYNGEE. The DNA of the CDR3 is TGTGCCAGCAGCGGAGGGACAGGGGTGGCCGGGGAGCTGTTTTTT. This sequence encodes CASSGGTGVAGELFF.

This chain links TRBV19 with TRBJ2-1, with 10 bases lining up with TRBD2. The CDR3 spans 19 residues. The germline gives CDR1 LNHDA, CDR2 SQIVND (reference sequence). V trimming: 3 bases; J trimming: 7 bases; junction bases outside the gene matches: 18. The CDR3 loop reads CASSIRAGGTGGGKNEQFF. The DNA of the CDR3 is TGTGCCAGTAGTATCCGAGCGGGAGGGACCGGAGGAGGGAAGAATGAGCAGTTCTTC.

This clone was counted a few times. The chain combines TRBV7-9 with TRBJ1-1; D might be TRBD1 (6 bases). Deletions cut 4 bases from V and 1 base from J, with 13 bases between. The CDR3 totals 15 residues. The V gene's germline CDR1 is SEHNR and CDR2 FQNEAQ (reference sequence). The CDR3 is CASSSRDKKNTEAFF. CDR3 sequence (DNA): TGTGCCAGCAGCTCTCGGGACAAAAAGAACACTGAAGCTTTCTTT.

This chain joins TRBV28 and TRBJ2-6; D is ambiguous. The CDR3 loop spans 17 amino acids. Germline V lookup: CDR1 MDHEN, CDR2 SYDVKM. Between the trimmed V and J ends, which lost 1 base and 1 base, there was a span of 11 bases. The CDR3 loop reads CASSLLHRKSGANVLTF. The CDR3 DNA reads TGTGCCAGCAGTTTATTGCACAGAAAATCTGGGGCCAACGTCCTGACTTTC. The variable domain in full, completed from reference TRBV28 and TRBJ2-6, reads DVKVTQSSRYLVKRTGEKVFLECVQDMDHENMFWYRQDPGLGLRLIYFSYDVKMKEKGDIPEGYSVSREKKERFSLILESASTNQTSMYLCASSLLHRKSGANVLTFGAGSRLTVL.

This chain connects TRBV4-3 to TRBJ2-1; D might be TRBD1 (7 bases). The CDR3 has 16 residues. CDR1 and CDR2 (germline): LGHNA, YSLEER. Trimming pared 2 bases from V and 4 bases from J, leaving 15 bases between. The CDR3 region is CASSQNPSGGYNEQFF. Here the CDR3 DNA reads TGCGCCAGCAGCCAAAACCCCTCAGGGGGGTACAATGAGCAGTTCTTC.

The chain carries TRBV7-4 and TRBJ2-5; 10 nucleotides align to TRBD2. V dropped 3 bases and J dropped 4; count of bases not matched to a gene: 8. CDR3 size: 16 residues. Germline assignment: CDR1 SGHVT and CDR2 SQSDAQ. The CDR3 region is CASSFGLAVLPETQYF. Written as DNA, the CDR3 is TGTGCCAGCAGCTTCGGACTAGCGGTGCTCCCAGAGACCCAGTACTTC.

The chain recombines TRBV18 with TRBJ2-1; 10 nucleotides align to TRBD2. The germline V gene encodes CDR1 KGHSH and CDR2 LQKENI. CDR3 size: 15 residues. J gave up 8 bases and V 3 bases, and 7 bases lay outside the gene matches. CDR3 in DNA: TGTGCCAGCTCACCCCCTAGCGGGAGCAGAGATGAGCAGTTCTTC. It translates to CASSPPSGSRDEQFF.

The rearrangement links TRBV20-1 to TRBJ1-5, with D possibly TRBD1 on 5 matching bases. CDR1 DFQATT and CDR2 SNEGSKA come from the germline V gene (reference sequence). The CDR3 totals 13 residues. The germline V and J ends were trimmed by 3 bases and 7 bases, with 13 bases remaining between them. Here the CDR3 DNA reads TGCAGTGCTAGTAGGGGTCAAGTACAGCCCCAGCATTTT. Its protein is CSASRGQVQPQHF.

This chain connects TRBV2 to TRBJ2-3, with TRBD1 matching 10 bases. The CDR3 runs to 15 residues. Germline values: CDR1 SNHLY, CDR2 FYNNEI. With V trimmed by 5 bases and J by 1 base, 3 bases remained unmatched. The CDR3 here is CASSIGTGGTDTQYF. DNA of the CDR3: TGTGCCAGCAGTATAGGGACAGGGGGCACAGATACGCAGTATTTT.

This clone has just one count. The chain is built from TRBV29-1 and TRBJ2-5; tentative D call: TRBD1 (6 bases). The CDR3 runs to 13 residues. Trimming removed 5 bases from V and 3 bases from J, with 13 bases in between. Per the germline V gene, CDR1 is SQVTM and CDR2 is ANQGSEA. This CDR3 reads CSVLYRVKETQYF. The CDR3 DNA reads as TGCAGCGTTTTATACAGGGTAAAAGAGACCCAGTACTTC. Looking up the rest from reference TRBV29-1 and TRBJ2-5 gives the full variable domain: SAVISQKPSRDICQRGTSLTIQCQVDSQVTMMFWYRQQPGQSLTLIATANQGSEATYESGFVIDKFPISRPNLTFSTLTVSNMSPEDSSIYLCSVLYRVKETQYFGPGTRLLVL.

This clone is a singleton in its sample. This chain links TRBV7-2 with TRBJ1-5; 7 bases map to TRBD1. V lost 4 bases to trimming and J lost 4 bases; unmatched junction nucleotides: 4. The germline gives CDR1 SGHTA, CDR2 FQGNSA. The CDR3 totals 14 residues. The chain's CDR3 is CASSYRQGNQPQHF. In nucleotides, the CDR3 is TGTGCCAGCAGCTACCGACAGGGTAATCAGCCCCAGCATTTT.

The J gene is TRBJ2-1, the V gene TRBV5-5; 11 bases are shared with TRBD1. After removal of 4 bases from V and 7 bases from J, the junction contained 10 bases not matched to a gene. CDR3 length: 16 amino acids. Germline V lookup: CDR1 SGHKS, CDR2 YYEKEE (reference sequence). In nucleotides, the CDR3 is TGTGCCAGCAGCCCAATCGGACAGGGGGCTGGGAATGAGCAGTTCTTC. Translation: CASSPIGQGAGNEQFF.

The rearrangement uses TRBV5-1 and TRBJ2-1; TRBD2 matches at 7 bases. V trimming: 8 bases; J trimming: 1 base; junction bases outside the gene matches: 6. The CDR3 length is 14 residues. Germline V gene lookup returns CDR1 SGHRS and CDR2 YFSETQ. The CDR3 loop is CASQWEGSYNEQFF. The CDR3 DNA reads TGCGCCAGTCAGTGGGAGGGTTCCTACAATGAGCAGTTCTTC.

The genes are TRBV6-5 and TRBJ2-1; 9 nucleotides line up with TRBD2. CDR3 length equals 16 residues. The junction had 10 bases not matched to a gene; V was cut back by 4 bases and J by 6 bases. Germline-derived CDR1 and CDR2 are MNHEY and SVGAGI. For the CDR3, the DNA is TGTGCCAGCAGTTCAATTAGCGGGAGTGTCTCCAATGAGCAGTTCTTC. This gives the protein CASSSISGSVSNEQFF.

The CDR3 bases are TGTGCCAGCAGCCCGAGCGAAAGCTCCTACAATGAGCAGTTCTTC. Its protein is CASSPSESSYNEQFF. The chain recombines TRBV11-2 with TRBJ2-1; no reliable D call. V was clipped by 5 bases and J by 0 bases, with 11 bases between them. The CDR3 has 15 residues. The germline CDR1 and CDR2 sequences are SGHAT and FQNNGV.